This T cell receptor beta chain was profiled in a study of T cells in Graves' hyperthyroidism and ophthalmopathy. General study points: Stable hyperthyroidism and ophthalmopathy were separated using 13 V-J signatures.

The ends lost 6 bases at V and 4 bases at J; junction bases unmatched: 4. The CDR3 consists of 15 residues. The germline gives CDR1 MNHEY, CDR2 SVGEGT. On this clonotype itself: Antigen: not known.

Clinical symptoms, serum thyroxine and TRAb, thyroid ultrasound and orbital computed tomography together formed the diagnostic basis. TCR beta CDR3 regions were amplified from RNA. The TCR CDR3 was amplified in a first-round RT-PCR using the HTBI primer set. Each CDR3 protein is one row after TCRdb ran MiXCR on the multiplex PCR reads. The sample yields over 250,000 distinct CDR3 sequences, roughly an eighth seen once. The gene calls are TRBV6-2 or TRBV6-3 and TRBJ2-2, with 11 bases lining up with TRBD1. Sequenced: blood. The TCR was taken from a woman aged 40 to 50 with Graves' ophthalmopathy. The CDR3 spells CASRGQGVSTGELFF. CDR3 DNA: TGTGCCAGCAGGGGACAGGGGGTTAGCACCGGGGAGCTGTTTTTT.